This TCR beta chain stems from a study of CD8+CD57+ T cells in acquired aplastic anemia. This CDR3 has 17 residues. Germline V gives CDR1 WNHNN, CDR2 SYGVQD (reference sequence). Genomic DNA, serving as template, underwent TCR beta VDJ and CDR3 profiling. One entry per CDR3 protein results from TCRdb running MiXCR on the reads. Counted here are around 200,000 distinct CDR3 sequences, less than 65% occurring once; the ten biggest clones make up about 42%. The authors sequenced patients whose flow cytometry had shown CD8+CD57+ cell expansion. On this clonotype itself: The junction differs from germline at one of its ends, possibly a read error.

The chain combines TRBV10-1 with TRBJ1-1, with 7 nucleotides matching TRBD1. The specimen sequenced was sorted CD4+, CD8+, or CD8+CD57+ T cells (not recorded which) from PBMCs. The source is a human donor with aplastic anemia. Here the CDR3 DNA reads TGTGCCAGCAGTTACTCTGCGACAGGGCCTACTGTCACTGAAGCTTTCTTT. This encodes CASSYSATGPTVTEAFF.